Listed below are T cell receptor beta chains from one sample, sequenced in a study of patients and donors after allogeneic stem cell transplantation. TCRdb reprocessed the RT-PCR reads with MiXCR, giving one entry per CDR3 protein. Of more than 150,000 distinct CDR3 sequences detected, less than 45% appear once; the ten largest clones hold around 35%. The sequencing input was blood, either unsorted or a sorted T cell fraction (not recorded which). The receptor set was obtained from a human donor who was either an allogeneic HSCT recipient or a stem cell or donor lymphocyte infusion donor (not recorded which). It is not recorded whose cells these are; they may come from a transplant donor. The conserved cysteine and the conserved F or W are not part of the CDR3 here. Each record gives: V gene, J gene, CDR3 length, CDR3 protein.

TRBV5-4	TRBJ1-1	11	ASSWTGNEEAF
TRBV5-1	TRBJ1-1	12	ASSLEGMNTEAF
TRBV12-3/TRBV12-4	TRBJ1-1	12	ASSFAGTNTEAF
TRBV7-2	TRBJ1-6	14	ASSSGQTSYNSPLH
TRBV2	TRBJ2-7	11	ASSLGGLAEQY
TRBV28	TRBJ2-2	15	ASSFVGQVSNTGELF
TRBV3-1	TRBJ2-7	15	ASSQDVGAGGTYEQY
TRBV11-2	TRBJ2-2	15	ASSSFPGTQNTGELF
TRBV5-1	TRBJ1-1	10	ASSLNPAEAF
TRBV12-3/TRBV12-4	TRBJ1-1	12	ASSLHRLNTEAF
TRBV4-1	TRBJ2-7	16	ASSQVDGSSAKFYEQY
TRBV3-2	TRBJ2-1	14	ASSPLTSGRYNEQF
TRBV5-1	TRBJ1-2	11	ASSLEANLGYT
TRBV2	TRBJ2-7	14	ASGGLAGGSPYEQY
TRBV25-1	TRBJ2-2	15	ASSESGLAENTGELF
TRBV9	TRBJ1-2	15	ASSVAPRTGGHYGYT
TRBV11-1	TRBJ2-7	9	ASSSASEQY
TRBV15	TRBJ1-1	11	ATSRDDRGLAF
TRBV3-1	TRBJ1-2	13	ASSHYPQGNAGYT
TRBV7-9	TRBJ2-7	11	ASSLAGDREQY
TRBV28	TRBJ2-7	10	ASSLINYKQY
TRBV12-3/TRBV12-4	TRBJ2-5	11	ASSFGGGETQY
TRBV7-9	TRBJ1-5	12	ASSPGQGVQPQH
TRBV2	TRBJ2-7	11	ASSEPGPGEQY
TRBV6-5	TRBJ1-2	13	ASSYWDRGLGGYT
TRBV5-8	TRBJ1-2	13	ASVRQGATNYGYT
TRBV30	TRBJ2-7	13	AWSVGTSVSYEQY
TRBV6-1	TRBJ2-3	14	ASSELQGSRTDTQY
TRBV4-3	TRBJ2-1	15	ASSQGTLPSSYNEQF
TRBV4-3	TRBJ2-4	14	ASSQVLAGGKNIQY
TRBV5-6	TRBJ1-1	12	ASSFGQASTEAF
TRBV5-1	TRBJ2-7	11	ASSLRGQIEQY
TRBV12-3/TRBV12-4	TRBJ1-2	12	ASSPGGKDYGYT
TRBV7-6	TRBJ1-4	15	ASSSRDRRYGNEKLF
TRBV2	TRBJ2-7	13	ASSTPGLAGYEQY
TRBV5-1	TRBJ1-2	10	ASSWTGLGST
TRBV24-1	TRBJ2-1	11	ATSDPGLAQQF
TRBV28	TRBJ1-2	14	ASSSPHGGLNYGYT
TRBV5-1	TRBJ2-7	10	ASAPSAYEQY
TRBV7-3	TRBJ1-1	12	ASSLRITQRVAF
TRBV5-1	TRBJ2-1	10	ASSLPRDEQF
TRBV20-1	TRBJ1-2	12	SASSKTGGNGYT
TRBV7-2	TRBJ2-5	13	ASSPFVGGKETQY
TRBV20-1	TRBJ1-1	9	SASGQTEAF
TRBV15	TRBJ1-1	12	ATSRATVNTEAF
TRBV10-2	TRBJ2-5	13	ASSEAVQGEETQY
TRBV7-9	TRBJ2-2	14	ASSLNQQGTTGELF
TRBV4-2	TRBJ2-7	14	ASSQVEREVTYEQY
TRBV29-1	TRBJ1-1	9	SSMRDSEAF
TRBV28	TRBJ2-2	15	ASSLGLRFRGTGELF
TRBV4-2	TRBJ2-7	13	ASSQALTGSYEQY